Below are 20 T cell receptor beta chains sequenced from a single sample in a study of early T cells in non-severe SARS-CoV-2 infection. A single record per CDR3 protein comes from TCRdb applying MiXCR to the 5' RACE reads. The data hold tens of thousands of distinct CDR3 sequences, with around 12% observed a single time. The sequenced sample consisted of whole blood. The receptors were gathered from an adult who was a healthcare worker with PCR-confirmed SARS-CoV-2 infection or an uninfected control (not recorded which).

This clonotype was detected ten times or more. This chain connects TRBV11-2 to TRBJ2-2, with 11 nucleotides matching TRBD2. This CDR3 has 14 amino acids. The germline V gene has CDR1 SGHAT and CDR2 FQNNGV. The V segment lost 5 bases and the J segment 7 bases; nucleotides outside the gene matches: 3. The CDR3 sequence is CASSPGLAVGELFF. CDR3 nucleotides: TGTGCCAGCAGCCCGGGACTAGCGGTCGGGGAGCTGTTTTTT.

The rearrangement joins TRBV7-2 to TRBJ2-7; 7 nucleotides align to TRBD2. V lost 2 bases and J lost 4; bases outside the gene matches: 8. The length of the CDR3 is 15 residues. Looked up from germline, CDR1 is SGHTA and CDR2 is FQGNSA. The chain's CDR3 is CASSLQGSGAYEQYF. Written as DNA, the CDR3 is TGTGCCAGCAGCTTACAAGGCAGCGGGGCATACGAGCAGTACTTC.

The chain joins TRBV28 to TRBJ2-5, with 7 bases identical to TRBD2. The germline gives CDR1 MDHEN, CDR2 SYDVKM. V was clipped by 10 bases and J by 3 bases; unmatched bases: 8. The CDR3 is 13 residues long. For the CDR3, the DNA is TGTGCCACCTCCATGGGGAGGGAAGAGACCCAGTACTTC. Its translation: CATSMGREETQYF.

V is TRBV2 and J is TRBJ2-7; possible D gene TRBD2, 5 bases. The germline V and J ends were trimmed by 5 bases and 11 bases, with 25 bases remaining between them. The CDR3 has 15 amino acids. The V gene's germline CDR1 is SNHLY and CDR2 FYNNEI. The CDR3 DNA reads as TGTGCCAGCAGTAGCCTCGACTCCCCAAGTCGGGATGAGTACTTC. It translates to CASSSLDSPSRDEYF.

A few counts support this clonotype. The chain couples TRBV6-5 to TRBJ2-7; 9 nucleotides line up with TRBD1. CDR1 and CDR2 from the germline V gene are MNHEY and SVGAGI. The CDR3 contains 16 residues. The junction had 8 bases not matched to a gene; V was cut back by 4 bases and J by 1 base. CDR3 protein: CASSSPGQGLSYEQYF. For the CDR3, the DNA is TGTGCCAGCAGTTCGCCGGGACAGGGCTTATCCTACGAGCAGTACTTC.

CDR3 region: CASSLSGDRGREQYF. The CDR3 bases are TGTGCCAGCAGCTTGTCAGGGGACAGGGGAAGAGAGCAGTACTTC. V is TRBV5-4 and J is TRBJ2-7; 10 nucleotides align to TRBD1. The junction had 8 bases not matched to a gene; V was cut back by 1 base and J by 7 bases. The CDR3 is 15 residues long. Germline V gene data show CDR1 as SGHNT and CDR2 as YYREEE (reference sequence).

This chain connects TRBV29-1 to TRBJ2-4; D gene ambiguous. Germline CDR1 and CDR2: SQVTM and ANQGSEA. V lost 2 bases and J lost 2, with 7 bases in between. CDR3 length equals 13 residues. The CDR3 is CSVEIGPKNIQYF. CDR3 sequence (DNA): TGCAGCGTTGAAATAGGGCCCAAAAACATTCAGTACTTC.

The CDR3 coding sequence is TGTGCTAGTGGTTTGGTACTTGGCAGGGCGTACGAGCAGTACTTC. It yields the protein CASGLVLGRAYEQYF. This chain links TRBV12-5 with TRBJ2-7; a possible D gene is TRBD1 (5 bases). V lost 0 bases to trimming and J lost 4 bases, with 13 bases between them. This CDR3 has 15 amino acids. Germline-derived CDR1 and CDR2 are LGHNT and FRNRAP.

The chain has TRBV20-1 and TRBJ2-3; perhaps TRBD2 as D (5 bases). In germline, CDR1 is DFQATT, CDR2 SNEGSKA (reference sequence). The CDR3 covers 14 residues. V gave up 6 bases and J gave up 4 bases, with 17 bases separating them. CDR3 amino acids: CSAEDRNSADTQYF. CDR3 in DNA: TGCAGTGCGGAGGATCGGAACAGCGCAGATACGCAGTATTTT.

This clonotype turned up a few times. The chain recombines TRBV7-6 with TRBJ2-7; perhaps TRBD2 as D (5 bases). The V end was cut by 3 bases, the J end by 1 base, with 13 bases between. The germline V gene has CDR1 SGHVS and CDR2 FNYEAQ. The CDR3 is made up of 15 amino acids. The CDR3 nucleotides are TGTGCCAGCAGCTTTTACCGAGCGGATTCCTACGAGCAGTACTTC. Protein: CASSFYRADSYEQYF.

V gene TRBV5-1 combines with J gene TRBJ2-1, with 10 nucleotides matching TRBD2. Germline CDR1 and CDR2: SGHRS and YFSETQ. J lost 5 bases, V lost 2 bases, and 4 bases had no gene match. This CDR3 comprises 15 residues. The CDR3 DNA follows: TGCGCCAGCAGCTTTCTAGCGGGAGAAAACAATGAGCAGTTCTTC. Amino acid sequence: CASSFLAGENNEQFF.

This clonotype was observed at least ten times. The chain has TRBV3-1 and TRBJ2-3; D not certain. The germline CDR1 and CDR2 sequences are LGHDT and YNNKEL (reference sequence). The CDR3 has 13 amino acids. V was pared by 0 bases and J by 4 bases, with 5 bases between. The DNA for the CDR3 is TGTGCCAGCAGCCAAGACTCCGCAGATACGCAGTATTTT. This sequence encodes CASSQDSADTQYF.

The rearrangement joins TRBV7-6 to TRBJ2-5; TRBD1 matches 9 bases. The CDR3 consists of 16 residues. The germline gives CDR1 SGHVS, CDR2 FNYEAQ. After removal of 5 bases from V and 5 bases from J, the junction contained 12 bases not matched to a gene. The CDR3 coding sequence is TGTGCCAGCAGCCCCGTTTCGGACAGGGGTAGGGAGACCCAGTACTTC. Its protein is CASSPVSDRGRETQYF.

The chain is built from TRBV29-1 and TRBJ1-1; D is unresolved. Germline-derived CDR1 and CDR2 are SQVTM and ANQGSEA. The CDR3 consists of 12 residues. The germline V and J ends were trimmed by 4 bases and 4 bases, with 10 bases remaining between them. The CDR3 bases are TGCAGCGTTGGCACCCCTGGCACTGAAGCTTTCTTT. It translates to CSVGTPGTEAFF.

This clonotype has a handful of counts. J is TRBJ2-7 and V is TRBV7-9; the D gene is possibly TRBD2 (6 bases). Trimming pared 0 bases from V and 0 bases from J, leaving 15 bases between. There are 17 residues in the CDR3. CDR1 and CDR2 from the germline V gene are SEHNR and FQNEAQ (reference sequence). This chain's CDR3 is CASSLAAGQGDSYEQYF. The CDR3 bases are TGTGCCAGCAGCTTAGCTGCGGGGCAGGGTGACTCCTACGAGCAGTACTTC.

This clonotype was picked up a small number of times. The V gene is TRBV28, the J gene TRBJ2-3; tentatively, D is TRBD2 (5 bases). V dropped 4 bases and J dropped 0 bases, with 17 bases sitting between them. Germline V CDR1 and CDR2: MDHEN, SYDVKM. The CDR3 contains 17 residues. This chain's CDR3 is CASSSSFHTGSTDTQYF. The CDR3, as DNA: TGTGCCAGCAGTTCCTCGTTCCATACGGGAAGCACAGATACGCAGTATTTT.

Notes on this clonotype: A much larger clone lies one base from this, so it may be a read error. The V gene is TRBV11-2, the J gene TRBJ2-7; no definite D call. The germline gives CDR1 SGHAT, CDR2 FQNNGV. Deletions cut 6 bases from V and 6 bases from J, with 21 bases between. There are 15 residues in the CDR3. The CDR3 region is CASSYLYDVLGEQYF. CDR3 nucleotides: TGTGCCAGCAGTTACCTTTACGACGTGCTTGGCGAGCAGTACTTC.

This clonotype has a count of ten or more. The chain links TRBV7-7 to TRBJ2-5; weak D call: TRBD2 (5 bases). CDR3 length equals 15 residues. The V gene lost 1 base and the J gene lost 5 bases, with 14 bases spanning the gap. CDR1 is SSHAT, CDR2 FNYEAQ, per germline (reference sequence). The CDR3 DNA reads TGTGCCAGCAGCTTAGGAGGGTCCCCCTATGAGACCCAGTACTTC. Residues: CASSLGGSPYETQYF.

The chain has TRBV28 and TRBJ2-7; perhaps TRBD1 as D (6 bases). Trimming took off 2 bases at V and 1 base at J, with 9 bases between the two ends. This CDR3 is built from 14 residues. CDR1 and CDR2 from the germline V gene are MDHEN and SYDVKM. The CDR3 loop reads CASSLRGKSYEQYF. CDR3 nucleotide sequence: TGTGCCAGCAGTTTAAGGGGGAAATCCTACGAGCAGTACTTC.

V is TRBV29-1 and J is TRBJ2-1; perhaps TRBD1 as D (6 bases). Between the trimmed V and J ends, which lost 6 bases and 2 bases, there was a span of 17 bases. This CDR3 contains 15 residues. Germline V gives CDR1 SQVTM, CDR2 ANQGSEA. In nucleotides, the CDR3 is TGCAGCGTCAACTCCGACAGGTCGCCCTACAATGAGCAGTTCTTC. Residues: CSVNSDRSPYNEQFF.